The 25 T cell receptor beta chains below were found in one sample sequenced in a study of T cell changes during pregnancy in multiple sclerosis. Repertoires were generated with immunoSEQ multiplex PCR, while TCRdb's copy carries only in-frame clones and drops some. The table has under 85,000 clones, less than 95% seen once; the top ten hold 1.4% to 1.5%. This material consisted of peripheral blood, taken in the third trimester of pregnancy. Receptors originate from a female donor with multiple sclerosis, enrolled in a pregnancy study.

The rearrangement joins TRBV6-1 to TRBJ2-1; 7 bases align to TRBD2. Germline V gene sequence: CDR1 MNHNS, CDR2 SASEGT. The CDR3 loop spans 20 amino acids. The ends lost 0 bases at V and 5 bases at J; junction bases unmatched: 19. CDR3 nucleotides: TGTGCCAGCAGTGAAGCGCTAAGACGGTTGTGGGGGGGGTTGGACAATGAGCAGTTCTTC. Its protein product is CASSEALRRLWGGLDNEQFF.

This clone was observed a few times. V and J are TRBV27 and TRBJ1-1; D not certain. V was cut by 4 bases and J by 4 bases, with 13 bases left in between. The CDR3 has 14 amino acids. Per germline, CDR1 MNHEY and CDR2 SMNVEV (reference sequence). CDR3 DNA sequence: TGTGCCAGCAGTTCCTATCCCTTCGTCACTGAAGCTTTCTTT. It is translated as CASSSYPFVTEAFF.

This chain links TRBV11-2 with TRBJ2-6; a weak D match, TRBD1 (5 bases). In germline, CDR1 is SGHAT, CDR2 FQNNGV. Between the trimmed V and J ends, which lost 6 bases and 2 bases, there was a span of 5 bases. The CDR3 is 13 amino acids. CDR3: CASRTAGANVLTF. The CDR3 nucleotides read TGTGCCAGCAGGACAGCTGGGGCCAACGTCCTGACTTTC.

This sequence joins TRBV4-1 and TRBJ2-5; D is unclear. Between the trimmed V and J ends, which lost 4 bases and 2 bases, there was a span of 14 bases. The CDR3 runs 15 residues. Germline-derived CDR1 and CDR2 are MGHRA and YSYEKL. This chain's CDR3 is CASSLDLVAQETQYF. DNA of the CDR3: TGCGCCAGCAGCCTCGACCTAGTCGCTCAAGAGACCCAGTACTTC.

The chain couples TRBV5-4 to TRBJ1-1; tentatively, D is TRBD1 (5 bases). Germline V lookup: CDR1 SGHNT, CDR2 YYREEE (reference sequence). With 0 bases removed from V and 11 bases from J, the gap between germline ends came to 11 bases. The CDR3 has 12 residues. DNA for the CDR3: TGTGCCAGCAGCTTGGGTGGGGCTTCGGCTTTCTTT. Amino acids: CASSLGGASAFF. The whole variable domain, remainder taken from reference TRBV5-4 and TRBJ1-1, is ETGVTQSPTHLIKTRGQQVTLRCSSQSGHNTVSWYQQALGQGPQFIFQYYREEENGRGNFPPRFSGLQFPNYSSELNVNALELDDSALYLCASSLGGASAFFGQGTRLTVV.

This chain uses TRBV29-1 with TRBJ1-2; 7 bases line up with TRBD1. CDR1 is SQVTM, CDR2 ANQGSEA, per germline. CDR3 length: 12 amino acids. V lost 4 bases, J lost 6 bases, and 5 bases stayed unmatched. The CDR3 sequence is CSVGETGNGYTF. CDR3 nucleotides: TGCAGCGTTGGAGAGACAGGGAATGGCTACACCTTC.

This sequence joins TRBV19 and TRBJ1-6; 7 nucleotides agree with TRBD1. J lost 2 bases, V lost 3 bases, and 7 bases had no gene match. There are 17 residues in the CDR3. CDR1 is LNHDA, CDR2 SQIVND, per germline (reference sequence). The CDR3 here is CASSIYRGAPYNSPLHF. The CDR3 coding sequence is TGTGCCAGTAGTATCTACAGGGGAGCTCCCTATAATTCACCCCTCCACTTT.

The rearrangement uses TRBV13 and TRBJ1-1; tentatively, D is TRBD1 (6 bases). V was cut by 0 bases and J by 10 bases, with 9 bases left in between. This CDR3 is 12 amino acids long. Germline V gene sequence: CDR1 PRHDT, CDR2 FYEKMQ (reference sequence). The CDR3, as DNA: TGTGCCAGCAGCTTAGGGGGGGCGGTAGCTTTCTTT. Translation gives CASSLGGAVAFF.

The gene calls are TRBV7-2 and TRBJ2-1; 11 bases map to TRBD2. The germline V gene encodes CDR1 SGHTA and CDR2 FQGNSA. The V gene end was trimmed by 8 bases and the J gene end by 2 bases; junction bases not matched to a gene: 11. This CDR3 has 17 amino acids. CDR3 loop: CASGRTSGSITYNEQFF. The CDR3 region has the DNA TGTGCCAGCGGCCGCACTAGCGGGAGCATCACCTACAATGAGCAGTTCTTC.

V and J are TRBV4-1 and TRBJ2-7; TRBD2 is a possible D gene (5 bases). The CDR3 is made up of 14 amino acids. Trimming removed 3 bases at V and 0 bases at J, with 9 bases between. Per the germline V gene, CDR1 is MGHRA and CDR2 is YSYEKL. The CDR3 here is CASSQDSPSYEQYF. In DNA form, the CDR3 reads TGCGCCAGCAGCCAGGACTCGCCCTCCTACGAGCAGTACTTC.

V and J are TRBV2 and TRBJ2-7, with 8 positions matching TRBD1. The J segment lost 1 base and the V segment lost 8 bases, leaving 4 bases of the junction unmatched. The CDR3 consists of 13 residues. Germline loops: CDR1 SNHLY, CDR2 FYNNEI. The CDR3, as DNA: TGTGCCAGCGCGGGACAGGTGTCCTACGAGCAGTACTTC. This sequence encodes CASAGQVSYEQYF.

This clone was counted only a few times. The chain joins TRBV27 to TRBJ2-1, with D possibly matching TRBD2 (6 bases). The CDR3 totals 15 residues. CDR1 and CDR2 (germline): MNHEY, SMNVEV (reference sequence). V was trimmed by 3 bases and J by 1 base, leaving 10 bases between them. The CDR3 protein is CASSLMRESYNEQFF. The CDR3 coding sequence is TGTGCCAGCAGTTTGATGCGGGAATCCTACAATGAGCAGTTCTTC.

This chain links TRBV9 with TRBJ1-1; 9 nucleotides match TRBD1. The germline gives CDR1 SGDLS, CDR2 YYNGEE. The ends lost 6 bases at V and 5 bases at J; junction bases unmatched: 11. The CDR3 extends over 15 amino acids. This CDR3 is CASTQGGQGRTEAFF. In nucleotides, the CDR3 is TGTGCCAGCACCCAGGGGGGACAGGGACGAACTGAAGCTTTCTTT.

This rearrangement joins TRBV7-8 to TRBJ2-1, with TRBD2 matching 13 bases. Germline CDR1 and CDR2: SGHVS and FQNEAQ. V lost 5 bases to trimming and J lost 4 bases; unmatched junction nucleotides: 2. The CDR3 consists of 15 residues. The CDR3 region is CASSRLAGGYNEQFF. Here the CDR3 DNA reads TGTGCCAGCAGCAGACTAGCGGGAGGTTACAATGAGCAGTTCTTC.

The chain joins TRBV4-2 to TRBJ2-3, with D unclear. The V gene's germline CDR1 is LGHNA and CDR2 YNFKEQ. The V and J ends lost 0 bases and 1 base respectively, with 11 bases between them. The CDR3 covers 16 residues. The CDR3 spells CASSQDGLDRTDTQYF. CDR3 DNA: TGTGCCAGCAGCCAAGATGGTCTAGATCGCACAGATACGCAGTATTTT.

This clone was observed a few times. V is TRBV7-8 and J is TRBJ1-4, with no clear D. This CDR3 comprises 16 residues. The V gene's germline CDR1 is SGHVS and CDR2 FQNEAQ. V dropped 1 base and J dropped 10 bases, with 19 bases sitting between them. The CDR3 here is CASSLVSSTAEGKLFF. The CDR3, as DNA: TGTGCCAGCAGCTTAGTCTCCTCGACGGCGGAAGGAAAACTGTTTTTT.

The chain combines TRBV5-1 with TRBJ2-7; 12 bases match TRBD2. The CDR3 contains 15 residues. The ends lost 2 bases at V and 0 bases at J; junction bases unmatched: 0. Germline CDR1 SGHRS, CDR2 YFSETQ. CDR3 sequence reads: CASSLLAGGSYEQYF. The CDR3 nucleotides are TGCGCCAGCAGCTTACTAGCGGGAGGCTCCTACGAGCAGTACTTC.

V usage is TRBV6-5 and J usage is TRBJ2-5, with TRBD2 identical over 11 bases. Germline CDR1 and CDR2: MNHEY and SVGAGI. This CDR3 region has 15 residues. V lost 6 bases to trimming and J lost 3 bases; unmatched junction nucleotides: 6. The CDR3 coding sequence is TGTGCCAGCAGACGAACTAGCGGGGGCAAAGAGACCCAGTACTTC. This codes for CASRRTSGGKETQYF.

The sample holds one count of this clone. The gene calls are TRBV6-5 and TRBJ1-1, with 8 bases that match TRBD1. This CDR3 has 14 amino acids. The V segment lost 5 bases and the J segment 10 bases; nucleotides outside the gene matches: 12. Per the germline V gene, CDR1 is MNHEY and CDR2 is SVGAGI. CDR3 nucleotide sequence: TGTGCCAGCAGTCGTAACCCACAGGGGGAGGTAGCTTTCTTT. This sequence encodes CASSRNPQGEVAFF.

This clone was recorded a few times. This sample includes further DNA sequences coding for the same CDR3. The chain couples TRBV6-5 to TRBJ2-7; D ambiguous. The V end was cut by 6 bases, the J end by 3 bases, with 12 bases between. Germline-derived CDR1 and CDR2 are MNHEY and SVGAGI. CDR3 size: 13 residues. The CDR3 here is CASSRDGYYEQYF. CDR3 bases: TGTGCCAGCAGCCGAGACGGGTACTACGAGCAGTACTTC.

The rearrangement uses TRBV7-7 and TRBJ2-7; TRBD1 might be the D (6 bases). V lost 1 base to trimming and J lost 2 bases, with 12 bases between them. The CDR3 length is 15 residues. Germline V gene lookup returns CDR1 SSHAT and CDR2 FNYEAQ (reference sequence). CDR3 loop: CASSLGTGLTYEQYF. In DNA form, the CDR3 reads TGTGCCAGCAGCTTAGGAACAGGGCTGACCTACGAGCAGTACTTC.

This chain connects TRBV6-5 to TRBJ1-5, with a tentative D call TRBD1 (5 bases). V gave up 5 bases and J gave up 4 bases, with 9 bases separating them. The CDR3 is 13 amino acids. In germline, CDR1 is MNHEY, CDR2 SVGAGI. The chain's CDR3 is CASSLQENQPQHF. CDR3 DNA: TGTGCCAGCAGTCTACAGGAAAATCAGCCCCAGCATTTT.

The chain couples TRBV5-1 to TRBJ2-3, with 7 nucleotides matching TRBD1. This CDR3 spans 16 amino acids. In germline, CDR1 is SGHRS, CDR2 YFSETQ. The trim removed 2 bases at V and 4 bases at J, leaving 10 bases unmatched. The CDR3 here is CASSFGGTGVPDTQYF. The CDR3 region has the DNA TGCGCCAGCAGCTTCGGAGGAACAGGGGTTCCAGATACGCAGTATTTT.

This sequence joins TRBV27 and TRBJ1-1; 9 nucleotides align to TRBD1. V lost 5 bases, J lost 4 bases, and 5 bases stayed unmatched. The CDR3 totals 14 residues. The V gene's germline CDR1 is MNHEY and CDR2 SMNVEV (reference sequence). This chain's CDR3 is CASSPLTGGTEAFF. In DNA form, the CDR3 reads TGTGCCAGCAGTCCGCTGACAGGGGGCACTGAAGCTTTCTTT.

V and J are TRBV18 and TRBJ2-7; TRBD1 matches at 7 bases. Germline V gives CDR1 KGHSH, CDR2 LQKENI. CDR3 length equals 14 residues. V shed 4 bases and J 5 bases; nucleotides not matched to a gene: 8. CDR3 protein: CASSLGQSPDEQYF. The CDR3 DNA reads as TGTGCCAGCTCACTGGGACAGTCTCCTGACGAGCAGTACTTC.